This TCR beta chain is drawn from a study of Ad26.COV2.S vaccination and SARS-CoV-2 variants. Sample treatment: around 19 received Ad26.COV2.S at low or high dose, single or two shots; about 5 received placebo; per-sample allocation not given. Sampling was performed 63 days after the first vaccine or placebo injection. Generated by immunoSEQ multiplex PCR, the TCRdb table keeps only in-frame clones and is missing some. The repertoire holds around 450,000 clones, 89% seen once, with over 2% in the top ten. The V end was cut by 3 bases, the J end by 5 bases, with 16 bases between. CDR1 SGHNT and CDR2 YENEEA come from the germline V gene. CDR3 length equals 15 residues.

The J gene is TRBJ2-5, the V gene TRBV11-3; D is perhaps TRBD1 or TRBD2 (6 bases each). The source was peripheral blood, collected in a trial of Ad26.COV2.S vaccine versus placebo. The source of this sequence is a person between 18 and 65 years old who received the Ad26.COV2.S COVID-19 vaccine or a placebo. The CDR3 DNA follows: TGTGCCAGCAGCTTCGGGGGCGCGGTGGGTGAGACCCAGTACTTC. This gives the protein CASSFGGAVGETQYF.